This record concerns one T cell receptor beta chain sequence. No antigen is known for it. This entry belongs to a study of regulatory T cells in long-lasting Graves disease. The wider study: Patients with new Graves' disease had used antithyroid drugs below 3 months.

Time point described: newly diagnosed GD, antithyroid drugs for less than 3 months. PBMC RNA was the source of the TCR library. Building of the TCR beta libraries involved iRepertoire HTBI primers and Arm-PCR of CDR3 regions. TCRdb ran MiXCR on the multiplex PCR reads and lists one entry per CDR3 protein. The table has some 500,000 distinct CDR3 sequences, around 15% seen once. Points from the study as a whole: Sampling was limited to peripheral blood rather than thyroid tissue.

Per germline, CDR1 SEHNR and CDR2 FQNEAQ (reference sequence). Deletions cut 6 bases from V and 4 bases from J, with 19 bases between. This CDR3 contains 15 residues. The sample also formed part of further work on T cells in Graves' hyperthyroidism and ophthalmopathy. That work contributes: HTBI primers drove first-round RT-PCR of the TCR CDR3. A 13 V-J model separated ophthalmopathy from stable hyperthyroidism.

J is TRBJ2-7 and V is TRBV7-9, with D possibly matching TRBD2 (5 bases). Sequencing used peripheral blood mononuclear cells (PBMCs), obtained at new diagnosis, from a patient treated with antithyroid drugs. This receptor was taken from a woman aged 35 to 59 with Graves disease. CDR3 protein: CASSPAEGAAYEQYF. The CDR3 DNA reads TGTGCCAGCAGTCCAGCAGAGGGTGCAGCTTACGAGCAGTACTTC.